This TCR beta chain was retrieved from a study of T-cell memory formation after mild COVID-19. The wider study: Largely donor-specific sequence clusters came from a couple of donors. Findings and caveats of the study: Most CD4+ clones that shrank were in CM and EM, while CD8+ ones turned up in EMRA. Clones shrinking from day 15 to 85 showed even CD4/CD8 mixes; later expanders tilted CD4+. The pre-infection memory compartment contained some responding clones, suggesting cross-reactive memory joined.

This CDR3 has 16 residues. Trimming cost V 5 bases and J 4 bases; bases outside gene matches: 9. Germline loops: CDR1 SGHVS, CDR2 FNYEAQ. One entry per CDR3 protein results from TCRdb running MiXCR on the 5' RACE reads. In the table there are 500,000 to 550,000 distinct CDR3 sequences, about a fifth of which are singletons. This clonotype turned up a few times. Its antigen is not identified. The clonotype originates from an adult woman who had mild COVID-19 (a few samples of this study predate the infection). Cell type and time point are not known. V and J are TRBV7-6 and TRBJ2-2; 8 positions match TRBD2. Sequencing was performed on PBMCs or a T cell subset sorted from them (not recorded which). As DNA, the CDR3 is TGTGCCAGCAGCCCCCGGGAGGGCGAGGGCACCGGGGAGCTGTTTTTT. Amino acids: CASSPREGEGTGELFF.